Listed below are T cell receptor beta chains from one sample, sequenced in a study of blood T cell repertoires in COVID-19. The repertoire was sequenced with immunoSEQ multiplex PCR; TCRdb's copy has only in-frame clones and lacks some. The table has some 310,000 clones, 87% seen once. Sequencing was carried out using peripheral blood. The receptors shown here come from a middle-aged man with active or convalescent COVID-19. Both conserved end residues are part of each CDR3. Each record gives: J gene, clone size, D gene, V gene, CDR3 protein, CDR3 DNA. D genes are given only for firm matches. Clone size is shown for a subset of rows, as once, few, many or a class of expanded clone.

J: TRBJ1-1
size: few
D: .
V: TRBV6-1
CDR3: CASSEFGEGNTEAFF
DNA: TGTGCCAGCAGTGAATTCGGAGAGGGGAACACTGAAGCTTTCTTT

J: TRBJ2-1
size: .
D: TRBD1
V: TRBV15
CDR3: CATSPRRTGGLNEQFF
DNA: TGTGCCACCAGCCCTCGGAGGACAGGGGGGTTGAATGAGCAGTTCTTC

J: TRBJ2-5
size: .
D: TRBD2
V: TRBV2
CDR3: CASRIGTSGGGRETQYF
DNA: TGTGCCAGCCGCATCGGGACTAGCGGGGGAGGCCGGGAGACCCAGTACTTC

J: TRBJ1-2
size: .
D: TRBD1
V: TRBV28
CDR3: CASSLEGANYGYTF
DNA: TGTGCCAGCAGTTTAGAGGGGGCGAACTATGGCTACACCTTC

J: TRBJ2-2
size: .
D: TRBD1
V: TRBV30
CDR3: CAWSVLGQGSTGELFF
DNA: TGTGCCTGGAGTGTATTGGGACAGGGCTCCACCGGGGAGCTGTTTTTT

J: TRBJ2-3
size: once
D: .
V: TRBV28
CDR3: CASSQAGYSTDTQYF
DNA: TGTGCCAGCAGTCAGGCAGGTTATAGCACAGATACGCAGTATTTT

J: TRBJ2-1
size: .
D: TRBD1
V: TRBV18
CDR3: CASSPTWTGASYNEQFF
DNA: TGTGCCAGCTCACCCACCTGGACAGGGGCGTCCTACAATGAGCAGTTCTTC

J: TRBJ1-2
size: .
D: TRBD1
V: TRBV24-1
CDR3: CATSDPDRDNYGYTF
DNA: TGTGCCACCAGTGACCCAGACAGGGATAACTATGGCTACACCTTC

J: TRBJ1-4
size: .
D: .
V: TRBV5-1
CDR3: CASSLTIGEKLFF
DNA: TGCGCCAGCAGCTTGACTATTGGTGAAAAACTGTTTTTT

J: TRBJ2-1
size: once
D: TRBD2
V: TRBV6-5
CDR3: CASSYPRGAGGNEQFF
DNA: TGTGCCAGCAGTTACCCCCGGGGAGCGGGGGGCAATGAGCAGTTCTTC

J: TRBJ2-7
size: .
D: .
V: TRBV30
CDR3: CAGGVGGGQYF
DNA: TGTGCCGGAGGGGTAGGTGGGGGGCAGTACTTC